This T cell receptor (beta chain) was recovered during a study of PD-1 blockade in classical Hodgkin lymphoma. Findings and caveats of the study: For complete responders, baseline diversity was comparable to that of newly diagnosed patients. Some patients began nivolumab under 1 year after ASCT. These patients were excluded from later analyses. According to reports, newly diagnosed patients had lower baseline TCR diversity than healthy donors, and relapsed/refractory patients had lower baseline TCR diversity still.

Using immunoSEQ multiplex PCR, the repertoire was profiled, and TCRdb retains in-frame clones only, with some absent. The sample has about 33,000 clones, 72% seen once. Time point given: cycle 4 day 1 (C4D1), after 5 to 7 weeks of nivolumab. After autologous stem cell transplantation all patients relapsed, and prior brentuximab vedotin exposure differed between cohorts. A note on this clone: Its antigen is not identified.

This receptor was taken from a human donor with classical Hodgkin lymphoma. The material sequenced was peripheral blood mononuclear cells (PBMCs), taken before the fourth cycle of nivolumab.

The CDR3 spells CASSLDRAGGTQYF. In nucleotides, the CDR3 is TGTGCCAGCAGTCTAGACAGGGCTGGAGGGACCCAGTACTTC. The V and J genes are TRBV6-1 and TRBJ2-5; 7 bases line up with TRBD1. The CDR3 is made up of 14 amino acids. The V and J ends lost 5 bases and 7 bases, in that order; junction bases with no gene match: 10. CDR1 is MNHNS, CDR2 SASEGT, per germline.